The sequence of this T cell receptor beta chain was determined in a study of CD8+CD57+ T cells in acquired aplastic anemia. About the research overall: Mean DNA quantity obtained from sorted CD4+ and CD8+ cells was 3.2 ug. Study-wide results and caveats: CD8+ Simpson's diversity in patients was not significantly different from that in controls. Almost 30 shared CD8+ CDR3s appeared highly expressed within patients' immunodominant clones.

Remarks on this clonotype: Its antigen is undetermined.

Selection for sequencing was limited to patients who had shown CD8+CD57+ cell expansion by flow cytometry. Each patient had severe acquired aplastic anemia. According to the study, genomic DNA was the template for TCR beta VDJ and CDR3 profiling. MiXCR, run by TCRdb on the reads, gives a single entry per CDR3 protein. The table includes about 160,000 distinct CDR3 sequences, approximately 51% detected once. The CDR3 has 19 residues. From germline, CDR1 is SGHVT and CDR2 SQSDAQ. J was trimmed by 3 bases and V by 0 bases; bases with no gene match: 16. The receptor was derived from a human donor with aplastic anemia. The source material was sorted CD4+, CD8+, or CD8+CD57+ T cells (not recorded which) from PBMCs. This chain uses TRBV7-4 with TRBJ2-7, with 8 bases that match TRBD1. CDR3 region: CASSLATPGWTGSIYEQYF. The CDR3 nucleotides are TGTGCCAGCAGCTTAGCGACCCCAGGGTGGACAGGGTCCATCTACGAGCAGTACTTC.